Each of the 26 T cell receptor beta chains below was sequenced from the same sample in a study of blood T cell repertoires in COVID-19. Clones were read by immunoSEQ multiplex PCR, and TCRdb kept only the in-frame ones, dropping some. Here the sample spans 160,000 or so clones, around 82% being singletons. Source material: PBMCs or T cells enriched from blood (not recorded which). These TCRs come from a man in his sixties who had recovered from COVID-19.

V gene TRBV12-2 combines with J gene TRBJ1-6; TRBD1, the table's D call, was not compared with the DNA. TRBV12-2 is flagged as a pseudogene. The CDR3 spans 18 residues. This CDR3 reads CASRLAKLGQTYNSPLHF. CDR3 DNA sequence: TGTGCAAGTCGCTTAGCAAAACTTGGACAGACCTATAATTCACCCCTCCACTTT.

The rearrangement links TRBV28 to TRBJ1-5; no firm D call. Germline V gene sequence: CDR1 MDHEN, CDR2 SYDVKM. Trimming pared 8 bases from V and 0 bases from J, leaving 11 bases between. The CDR3 is 14 residues long. CDR3 amino acids: CASSLTRSNQPQHF. CDR3 bases: TGTGCCAGCTCCCTGACACGTAGCAATCAGCCCCAGCATTTT.

The chain uses TRBV5-4 and TRBJ1-2, with D possibly TRBD1 on 5 matching bases. Germline loops: CDR1 SGHNT, CDR2 YYREEE (reference sequence). The CDR3 runs 13 residues. With 0 bases removed from V and 4 bases from J, the gap between germline ends came to 7 bases. CDR3 sequence (DNA): TGTGCCAGCAGCTTGGATAGGGGCTATGGCTACACCTTC. Translating gives CASSLDRGYGYTF.

The V and J genes are TRBV9 and TRBJ2-3; 16 bases are a match to TRBD2. The V and J ends lost 0 bases and 1 base, in that order; junction bases with no gene match: 2. Germline CDR1 reads SGDLS; CDR2 reads YYNGEE. This CDR3 has 18 residues. The CDR3 reads CASSVEGLAGGRTDTQYF. In nucleotides, the CDR3 is TGTGCCAGCAGCGTAGAGGGACTAGCGGGAGGGCGCACAGATACGCAGTATTTT.

The chain recombines TRBV6-4 with TRBJ1-2, with TRBD1 identical over 10 bases. CDR1 and CDR2 from the germline V gene are MRHNA and SNTAGT. CDR3 length: 14 amino acids. The V gene end was trimmed by 6 bases and the J gene end by 7 bases; junction bases not matched to a gene: 8. In DNA form, the CDR3 reads TGTGCCAGCAGATTAGACAGGGGGCAAAGTGGCTACACCTTC. As protein: CASRLDRGQSGYTF.

The chain combines TRBV7-3 with TRBJ2-1; 7 positions match TRBD1. Germline V gene data show CDR1 as SGHTA and CDR2 as FQGTGA. V was clipped by 5 bases and J by 0 bases; unmatched bases: 1. The CDR3 runs 14 residues. CDR3 bases: TGTGCCAGCAGCCCAGGGGGCTCCTACAATGAGCAGTTCTTC. It specifies CASSPGGSYNEQFF.

This clone was observed a handful of times. The rearrangement uses TRBV7-9 and TRBJ1-1, with D unclear. Trimming removed 6 bases at V and 2 bases at J, with 10 bases between. This CDR3 is 13 amino acids long. Germline V CDR1 and CDR2: SEHNR, FQNEAQ (reference sequence). The CDR3 protein is CASRETLNTEAFF. CDR3 bases: TGTGCCAGCAGAGAGACACTCAACACTGAAGCTTTCTTT. Together with reference TRBV7-9 and TRBJ1-1, the CDR3 gives the full variable domain: DTGVSQNPRHKITKRGQNVTFRCDPISEHNRLYWYRQTLGQGPEFLTYFQNEAQLEKSRLLSDRFSAERPKGSFSTLEIQRTEQGDSAMYLCASRETLNTEAFFGQGTRLTVV.

The rearrangement links TRBV5-4 to TRBJ2-3; D gene unclear. Between the trimmed V and J ends, which lost 1 base and 6 bases, there was a span of 6 bases. Germline V gene sequence: CDR1 SGHNT, CDR2 YYREEE (reference sequence). The CDR3 extends over 12 amino acids. The DNA for the CDR3 is TGTGCCAGCAGCTTGTCTGAGGATACGCAGTATTTT. This encodes CASSLSEDTQYF.

The chain combines TRBV19 with TRBJ2-1, with TRBD2 identical over 8 bases. The CDR3 covers 14 residues. Per germline, CDR1 LNHDA and CDR2 SQIVND (reference sequence). V was clipped by 1 base and J by 5 bases; unmatched bases: 1. CDR3 loop: CASSIAGGDNEQFF. DNA for the CDR3: TGTGCCAGTAGTATAGCGGGGGGGGACAATGAGCAGTTCTTC.

The rearrangement uses TRBV5-1 and TRBJ2-7; TRBD1 matches 9 bases. J lost 7 bases, V lost 0 bases, and 14 bases had no gene match. Germline V gene lookup returns CDR1 SGHRS and CDR2 YFSETQ. This CDR3 is 17 amino acids long. CDR3 DNA sequence: TGCGCCAGCAGCTTGGCCAATACAGGGGGCGTGGGACCTGAGCAGTACTTC. Residues: CASSLANTGGVGPEQYF. Combining the CDR3 with reference TRBV5-1 and TRBJ2-7 gives the whole variable domain KAGVTQTPRYLIKTRGQQVTLSCSPISGHRSVSWYQQTPGQGLQFLFEYFSETQRNKGNFPGRFSGRQFSNSRSEMNVSTLELGDSALYLCASSLANTGGVGPEQYFGPGTRLTVT.

This chain links TRBV18 with TRBJ1-2; D gene uncertain. The V gene lost 3 bases and the J gene lost 2 bases, with 7 bases spanning the gap. CDR1 is KGHSH and CDR2 is LQKENI in the germline V gene. The CDR3 contains 13 residues. The CDR3 spells CASSPGGNYGYTF. For the CDR3, the DNA is TGTGCCAGCTCACCGGGAGGAAACTATGGCTACACCTTC.

J is TRBJ1-1 and V is TRBV7-8; 8 positions match TRBD1. Looked up from germline, CDR1 is SGHVS and CDR2 is FQNEAQ. With 4 bases clipped from V and 3 bases from J, the junction kept 7 bases outside the gene matches. There are 15 residues in the CDR3. CDR3 amino acids: CASSSRTGWDTEAFF. CDR3 sequence (DNA): TGTGCCAGCAGCTCTCGGACAGGGTGGGACACTGAAGCTTTCTTT.

This clone was detected only a few times. The chain is built from TRBV5-1 and TRBJ1-1; 9 nucleotides align to TRBD1. CDR1 and CDR2 (germline): SGHRS, YFSETQ. The V and J ends lost 4 bases and 1 base, in that order; junction bases with no gene match: 14. The length of the CDR3 is 18 residues. The CDR3 spells CASSPYSGTGRGNTEAFF. The CDR3 DNA reads TGCGCCAGCAGCCCTTATTCCGGGACAGGGAGGGGGAACACTGAAGCTTTCTTT.

The chain links TRBV6-5 to TRBJ1-2, with 7 bases fitting TRBD1. Per the germline V gene, CDR1 is MNHEY and CDR2 is SVGAGI. After removal of 6 bases from V and 8 bases from J, the junction contained 9 bases not matched to a gene. This CDR3 comprises 13 residues. The DNA of the CDR3 is TGTGCCAGCAGGCACAGGGGCGCGGAGGGCTACACCTTC. Translated: CASRHRGAEGYTF.

The chain joins TRBV21-1 to TRBJ2-7; the table's D gene call, TRBD1, was not cross checked with the DNA. TRBV21-1 is flagged as a pseudogene. The CDR3 is 19 residues long. CDR3 protein: CASSPRLRDRLKITAEQYF. The CDR3 DNA sequence: TGTGCCAGCAGCCCCCGGTTGAGGGACAGGTTGAAGATTACCGCGGAGCAGTACTTC.

The J gene is TRBJ2-3, the V gene TRBV7-2, with a weak D call TRBD2 (6 bases). CDR1 SGHTA and CDR2 FQGNSA come from the germline V gene. The CDR3 has 15 residues. Trimming stripped 5 bases from V and 0 bases from J, with 12 bases between. DNA of the CDR3: TGTGCCAGCAGCGCGGGGACTTTTAGCACAGATACGCAGTATTTT. It codes for CASSAGTFSTDTQYF.

The gene calls are TRBV20-1 and TRBJ2-2, with D perhaps matching TRBD2 (5 bases). CDR1 is DFQATT and CDR2 is SNEGSKA in the germline V gene (reference sequence). The V end was cut by 3 bases, the J end by 4 bases, with 12 bases between. The CDR3 has 14 amino acids. In nucleotides, the CDR3 is TGCAGTGCTAGTCTCGTGAGGGCCACCGGGGAGCTGTTTTTT. Protein: CSASLVRATGELFF.

The sample holds a few counts of this clone. This chain joins TRBV28 and TRBJ1-2; D call uncertain. CDR1 is MDHEN, CDR2 SYDVKM, per germline. The V and J ends lost 4 bases and 4 bases respectively, with 13 bases between them. The CDR3 length is 14 residues. The DNA for the CDR3 is TGTGCCAGCAGTTCGTCCCTGAGGGTCTATGGCTACACCTTC. It codes for CASSSSLRVYGYTF.

This chain links TRBV6-5 with TRBJ2-5, with 10 bases fitting TRBD2. The V segment lost 7 bases and the J segment 5 bases; nucleotides outside the gene matches: 10. Germline lookup yields CDR1 MNHEY and CDR2 SVGAGI. This CDR3 has 15 residues. The CDR3 DNA sequence: TGTGCCAGCACCCTCCGAGCGGGGGGGCCGGAGACCCAGTACTTC. It is translated as CASTLRAGGPETQYF.

This clone was recorded a few times. The genes are TRBV5-6 and TRBJ2-7, with D unresolved. Germline-derived CDR1 and CDR2 are SGHDT and YYEEEE. The V and J ends lost 4 bases and 3 bases respectively, with 8 bases between them. This CDR3 is 12 amino acids long. The CDR3 coding sequence is TGTGCCAGCAGCATTCAATTCTACGAGCAGTACTTC. Residues: CASSIQFYEQYF.

Concerning this clone itself: In the same sample, other DNA sequences code for this CDR3. J is TRBJ2-5 and V is TRBV7-3; 7 positions match TRBD1. CDR1 and CDR2 from the germline V gene are SGHTA and FQGTGA. Trimming cost V 5 bases and J 2 bases; bases outside gene matches: 2. This CDR3 has 13 residues. The CDR3 sequence: CASSRDSQETQYF. As DNA, the CDR3 is TGTGCCAGCAGCCGGGACAGTCAAGAGACCCAGTACTTC.

This chain joins TRBV7-3 and TRBJ1-3; D ambiguous. Germline values: CDR1 SGHTA, CDR2 FQGTGA. V lost 0 bases, J lost 4 bases, and 25 bases lay in between. The CDR3 is 20 amino acids. CDR3 in DNA: TGTGCCAGCAGCTTAACAGCGATTGCCGGGGAAACCGGCCGGGGAAACACCATATATTTT. Amino acids: CASSLTAIAGETGRGNTIYF.

CDR3 region: CATSTLGQGPQETQYF. CDR3 nucleotide sequence: TGTGCCACCAGCACCCTAGGACAGGGCCCCCAAGAGACCCAGTACTTC. The chain employs TRBV15 and TRBJ2-5, with TRBD1 identical over 8 bases. Looked up from germline, CDR1 is LNHNV and CDR2 is YYDKDF (reference sequence). This CDR3 is built from 16 residues. Trimming at V came to 4 bases and at J to 1 base, leaving 8 bases not matched to a gene.

The chain combines TRBV3-1 (or the pseudogene TRBV3-2) with TRBJ2-3; 12 nucleotides align to TRBD2. V was clipped by 0 bases and J by 2 bases; unmatched bases: 3. Germline V gene data show CDR1 as LGHDT and CDR2 as YNNKEL (reference sequence). The CDR3 has 17 amino acids. CDR3 residues: CASSQDLAGGNTDTQYF. In DNA form, the CDR3 reads TGTGCCAGCAGCCAAGATCTAGCGGGGGGGAACACAGATACGCAGTATTTT.

V gene TRBV24-1 combines with J gene TRBJ2-1; maybe TRBD2 (5 bases). Looked up from germline, CDR1 is KGHDR and CDR2 is SFDVKD. Trimming shortened V by 7 bases and J by 7 bases, and 16 bases separated the two germline ends. The CDR3 sequence is 14 residues long. The CDR3 region has the DNA TGTGCCACCAGCGCGGCCGATCGGGGTAATGAGCAGTTCTTC. It is translated as CATSAADRGNEQFF.

The chain is built from TRBV7-2 and TRBJ2-1; D unresolved. CDR3 size: 15 residues. The germline V gene has CDR1 SGHTA and CDR2 FQGNSA. V lost 4 bases and J 0 bases, leaving 10 bases between the germline ends. CDR3 residues: CASSYRQSSYNEQFF. In DNA form, the CDR3 reads TGTGCCAGCAGCTACAGACAAAGCTCCTACAATGAGCAGTTCTTC.